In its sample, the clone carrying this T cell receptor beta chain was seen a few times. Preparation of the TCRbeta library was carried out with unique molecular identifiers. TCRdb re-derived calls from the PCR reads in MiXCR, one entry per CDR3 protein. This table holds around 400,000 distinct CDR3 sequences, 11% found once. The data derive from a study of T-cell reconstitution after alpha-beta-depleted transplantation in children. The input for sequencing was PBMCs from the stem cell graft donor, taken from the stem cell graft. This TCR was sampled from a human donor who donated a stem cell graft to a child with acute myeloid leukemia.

The DNA of the CDR3 is TGTGCCAGCAGCCGCGGACTAGCGGTGGGACTCGAGCAGTACTTC. Protein: CASSRGLAVGLEQYF. This chain joins TRBV3-1 and TRBJ2-7, with TRBD2 identical over 10 bases. CDR1 LGHDT and CDR2 YNNKEL come from the germline V gene (reference sequence). J gave up 6 bases and V 4 bases, and 9 bases lay outside the gene matches. The CDR3 spans 15 residues.